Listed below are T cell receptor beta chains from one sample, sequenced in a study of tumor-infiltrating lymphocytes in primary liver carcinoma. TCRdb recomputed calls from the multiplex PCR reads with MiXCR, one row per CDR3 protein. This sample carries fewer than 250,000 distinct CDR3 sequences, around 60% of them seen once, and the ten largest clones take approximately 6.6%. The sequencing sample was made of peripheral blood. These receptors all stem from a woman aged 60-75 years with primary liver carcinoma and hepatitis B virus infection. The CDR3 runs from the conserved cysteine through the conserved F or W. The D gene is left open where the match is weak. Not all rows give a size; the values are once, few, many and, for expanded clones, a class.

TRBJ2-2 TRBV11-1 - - CASSARSFLANTGELLF TGTGCCAGCAGCGCCCGGTCATTCCTAGCTAACACCGGGGAGCTGCTTTTT
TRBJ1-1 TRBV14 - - CASSQATWSNTETFF TGTGCCAGCAGCCAAGCCACCTGGTCGAACACCGAAACTTTCTTT
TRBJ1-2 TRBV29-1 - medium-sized CSVADYGYTF TGCAGCGTCGCCGACTATGGCTACACCTTC
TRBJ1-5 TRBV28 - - CASSFGEYSNQPQHF TGTGCCAGCAGTTTCGGCGAGTATAGCAATCAGCCCCAGCATTTT
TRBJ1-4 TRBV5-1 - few CASSKGTIEKLFF TGCGCCAGCAGCAAAGGGACCATCGAAAAACTGTTTTTT
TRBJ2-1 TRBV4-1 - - CASGPTDSGSVEQFF TGCGCCAGCGGTCCCACGGACTCGGGAAGCGTTGAGCAGTTCTTC
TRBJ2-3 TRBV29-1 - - CSAAGSRAVGPRPFTDTQYF TGCAGCGCCGCAGGGTCTCGGGCGGTAGGGCCTCGGCCTTTCACAGATACGCAGTATTTT
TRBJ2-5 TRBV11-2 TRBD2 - CASNSRTSGRERQKTQYF TGTGCCAGCAACTCCCGGACTAGCGGGAGGGAGAGGCAGAAGACCCAGTACTTC
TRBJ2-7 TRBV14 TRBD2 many CASSLRFRTSGTDEQYF TGTGCCAGCAGCCTACGTTTTCGGACTAGCGGGACCGATGAGCAGTACTTC
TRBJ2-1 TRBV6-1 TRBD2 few CVSRGTSGREGEQFF TGTGTCAGCAGGGGGACTAGCGGGAGAGAAGGTGAACAGTTCTTC
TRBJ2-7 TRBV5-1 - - CASSFSSVGGYEQYF TGCGCCAGCAGCTTCTCCAGTGTAGGGGGCTACGAGCAGTACTTC
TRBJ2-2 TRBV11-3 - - CASSLSPRGDADLFF TGTGCCAGCAGCTTGTCCCCCAGGGGCGATGCGGATCTGTTTTTT
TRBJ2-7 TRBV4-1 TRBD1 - CASRHGGQGYYEQYF TGCGCCAGCAGGCATGGGGGACAGGGCTACTACGAGCAGTACTTC
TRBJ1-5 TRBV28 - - CASCPGSRGQPQHF TGTGCCAGCTGTCCGGGGTCGCGGGGACAGCCCCAGCATTTT
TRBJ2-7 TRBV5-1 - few CASSLDSLSYEQYF TGCGCCAGCAGCTTGGACTCCCTCTCCTACGAGCAGTACTTC
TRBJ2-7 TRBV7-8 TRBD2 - CTSSSLGTSGSMEQYF TGTACCAGCAGCTCGCTAGGGACTAGCGGGAGCATGGAGCAGTACTTC
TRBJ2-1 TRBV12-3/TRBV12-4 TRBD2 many CASSPGLAGSSSYNEQFF TGTGCCAGCAGTCCCGGACTAGCGGGGTCAAGCTCCTACAATGAGCAGTTCTTC
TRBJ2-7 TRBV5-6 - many CASTDGRSYEQYF TGTGCCAGCACCGATGGGAGATCCTACGAGCAGTACTTC
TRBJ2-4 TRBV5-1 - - CASSAGAAKNIQYF TGCGCCAGCAGCGCGGGGGCAGCAAAAAACATTCAGTACTTC
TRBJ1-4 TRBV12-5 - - CASGLVLMGQGPGKLFF TGTGCTAGTGGTTTGGTACTTATGGGGCAGGGTCCTGGAAAACTGTTTTTT
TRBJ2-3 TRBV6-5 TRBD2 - CASSSVTSGSRDTQYF TGTGCCAGCAGTTCCGTGACTAGCGGGAGCAGAGATACGCAGTATTTT
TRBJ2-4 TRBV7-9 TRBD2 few CASSSGREIKNIQYF TGTGCCAGCAGCTCGGGGAGGGAGATCAAAAACATTCAGTACTTC
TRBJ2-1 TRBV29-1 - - CSAPGTTREHYEQFF TGCAGCGCCCCGGGGACAACGAGGGAACATTACGAGCAGTTCTTC
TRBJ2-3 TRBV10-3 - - CVISVGGGTDAQYF TGTGTCATCAGTGTGGGGGGAGGCACAGATGCGCAGTATTTT
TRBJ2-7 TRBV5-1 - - CASSSTTDSYEQYF TGCGCCAGCAGCTCTACAACGGATTCCTACGAGCAGTACTTC
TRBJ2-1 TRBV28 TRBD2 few CASNTPSGIYNEQFF TGTGCCAGCAACACTCCTAGCGGGATATACAATGAGCAGTTCTTC
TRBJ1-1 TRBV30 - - CAWSAWGLGSTEAFF TGTGCCTGGAGTGCCTGGGGACTGGGGAGCACTGAAGCTTTCTTT
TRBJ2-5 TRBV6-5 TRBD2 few CASSLLAGGRETQYF TGTGCCAGCAGTTTACTAGCGGGAGGGCGCGAGACCCAGTACTTC
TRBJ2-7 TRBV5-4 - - CASSPGGTPTYERYF TGTGCCAGCAGCCCTGGGGGTACTCCAACCTACGAGAGGTACTTC
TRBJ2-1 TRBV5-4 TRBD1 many CASSPGTGPSYYNEQFF TGTGCCAGCAGCCCCGGGACAGGCCCCAGTTACTACAATGAGCAGTTCTTC
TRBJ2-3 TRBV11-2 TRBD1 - CLSTTGADTQYF TGTCTCAGCACTACAGGGGCCGATACACAGTATTTT
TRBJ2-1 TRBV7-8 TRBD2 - CASSRPLADPYNEQFF TGTGCCAGCAGCCGTCCCCTAGCGGATCCCTACAATGAGCAGTTCTTC
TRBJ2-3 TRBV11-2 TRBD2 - CARSETSGRAIDTQYF TGTGCCAGAAGCGAGACTAGCGGGAGGGCCATAGATACGCAGTATTTT
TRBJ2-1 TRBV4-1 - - CTSSPTDSRSVEQFF TGCACCAGCAGTCCCACGGACTCGAGAAGCGTTGAACAGTTCTTC
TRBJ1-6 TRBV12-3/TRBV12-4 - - CASSSDSFSPLHF TGTGCCAGCAGTTCGGACAGCTTTTCACCCCTCCACTTT
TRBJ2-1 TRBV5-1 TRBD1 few CASSLGQSGEQFF TGCGCCAGCAGCCTGGGACAGTCCGGTGAGCAGTTCTTC
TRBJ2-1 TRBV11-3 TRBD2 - CASSSRGVRTIGNELFF TGTGCCAGCAGCTCCCGGGGGGTGCGGACCATAGGCAATGAGCTGTTCTTC
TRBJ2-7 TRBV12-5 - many CARARGQFTYEQYF TGTGCTAGGGCCAGAGGACAGTTTACCTACGAGCAGTACTTC
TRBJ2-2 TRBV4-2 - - CTSSYPDGGGNTGELFF TGTACCAGCAGCTACCCCGACGGCGGGGGCAACACCGGGGAGCTGTTTTTT
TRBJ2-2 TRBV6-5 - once CARSLRTWNIGELFF TGTGCCCGCAGTTTGCGGACCTGGAACATCGGGGAGCTGTTTTTT
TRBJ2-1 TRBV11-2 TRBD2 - CAGSFLAGYNEQFF TGTGCCGGCAGTTTCCTAGCGGGGTACAATGAGCAGTTCTTC
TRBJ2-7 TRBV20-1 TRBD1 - CSARVPGQGAEQYF TGCAGTGCTAGAGTCCCGGGACAGGGTGCCGAGCAGTACTTC
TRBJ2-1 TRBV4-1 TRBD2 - CASSRRLAGVGNEQFF TGCGCCAGCAGCCGAAGACTAGCGGGAGTAGGCAATGAGCAGTTCTTC
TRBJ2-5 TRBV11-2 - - CASSLVGPANQETQYF TGTGCCAGCAGTTTAGTGGGGCCAGCGAACCAAGAGACCCAGTACTTC
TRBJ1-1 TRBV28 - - CTSSLQGYTEAFF TGTACCAGTAGTCTCCAGGGTTACACTGAAGCTTTCTTT
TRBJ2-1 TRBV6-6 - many CASSPRLANPNNEQFF TGTGCCAGCAGTCCACGACTCGCCAACCCTAACAATGAGCAGTTCTTC
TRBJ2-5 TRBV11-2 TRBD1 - CANSSRDRVQETQYF TGTGCCAACAGCTCGCGGGACAGGGTCCAAGAGACCCAGTACTTC
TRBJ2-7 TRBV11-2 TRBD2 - CASSLGGGRLGVQYF TGTGCCAGCAGCTTAGGAGGCGGGAGACTTGGTGTGCAGTACTTC
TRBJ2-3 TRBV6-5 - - CAFSNLLADMQYF TGTGCCTTTAGTAACCTACTGGCAGATATGCAGTATTTT
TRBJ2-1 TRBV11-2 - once CASRAGLGGSYNEQFF TGTGCCAGCAGAGCAGGGTTGGGAGGCTCCTACAATGAGCAGTTCTTC
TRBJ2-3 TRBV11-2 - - CVSSLIPGATDTQFF TGTGTCAGCAGCTTAATACCCGGGGCTACAGATACGCAGTTTTTT
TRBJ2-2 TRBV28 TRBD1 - CASSPPGQDITGELFF TGTGCCAGCAGTCCCCCGGGACAGGATATTACCGGGGAGCTGTTTTTT
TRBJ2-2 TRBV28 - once CAENGGNTRELFF TGTGCCGAAAATGGGGGGAACACCCGGGAGCTGTTTTTT